A selection of T cell receptor beta chains follows, all from one sample in a study of PD-1 blockade in classical Hodgkin lymphoma. Sequencing used immunoSEQ multiplex PCR; TCRdb keeps in-frame clones, though not all of them. The sample shows 22,000 or so clones, about 80% of them seen only once. Sequenced here: peripheral blood mononuclear cells (PBMCs), sampled before the second cycle of nivolumab. Source of these receptors: a human donor with classical Hodgkin lymphoma. The CDR3 runs from the conserved cysteine through the conserved F or W. A D gene is named only where the DNA matches it firmly. Some rows mark clone size as missing; the rest say once, few, many or name a class of expanded clone.

V,D,size,CDR3
TRBV5-3,NA,NA,CARTPPRAGWCLAFF
TRBV7-2,NA,NA,CASSLHRGEKLFF
TRBV5-1,NA,NA,CASREGNTEAFF
TRBV7-8,TRBD2,NA,CASSLASGSLAETQYF
TRBV6-5,TRBD1,NA,CASTGTGRHEQYF
TRBV19,NA,few,CASSLDTGELFF
TRBV6-6,NA,NA,CASMGMGTQHF
TRBV7-7,NA,NA,CASSLFEGNEQFF
TRBV12-5,NA,NA,CASGLVSGGANYGYTF
TRBV25-1,NA,NA,CASSLRTEEFF
TRBV5-4,NA,NA,CASSPGLQQETQYF
TRBV25-1,NA,NA,CASSERGYTDTQYF
TRBV19,NA,NA,CASRTQAGSYEQYF
TRBV13,NA,medium-sized,CASSLGAGQYQETQYF
TRBV2,TRBD2,once,CASSDNRQGSGSYEQFF
TRBV7-2,TRBD1,NA,CASSLGGTGNQPQHF
TRBV4-1,TRBD2,NA,CASSQAKTSGGPETQYF
TRBV5-6,TRBD2,NA,CASSLLLAGGGDTQYF
TRBV28,TRBD1,NA,CASSATGVGTEAFF
TRBV7-2,TRBD2,once,CASGRTSGMLWAGELFF
TRBV7-9,TRBD1,NA,CASRQGAIYGYTF
TRBV28,NA,few,CASSTPLTNSPLHF
TRBV5-1,TRBD1,medium-sized,CASSQGQDQETQYF
TRBV7-2,TRBD2,NA,CASSFPLAGRTDTQYF
TRBV11-2,TRBD1,NA,CASSRGTTGGSGTEAFF
TRBV5-1,TRBD1,NA,CASSSGQPNTEAFF
TRBV7-9,TRBD2,NA,CASSLASAGGEQYF
TRBV6-5,NA,NA,CASSYNPNQPQHF
TRBV2,TRBD1,NA,CASIPDRGPNTGELFF
TRBV15,TRBD1,NA,CATSSDRGFGTGELFF
TRBV30,NA,NA,CAWRIQASPLHF
TRBV9,NA,NA,CASSVGGRGNTEAFF
TRBV9,TRBD1,once,CASSVRDRSDEQYF
TRBV9,NA,medium-sized,CASSVNTATDTQYF
TRBV7-7,NA,NA,CASSPLGVGTLRGEQFF
TRBV18,NA,few,CASSRLVDVGEQFF
TRBV5-6,NA,once,CASSLATVAGNTIYF
TRBV18,NA,NA,CASRTSSSTDTQYF
TRBV27,NA,medium-sized,CASNPGSTDTQYF
TRBV5-1,TRBD1,NA,CASSLAGGTGAYGYTF
TRBV6-6,TRBD2,NA,CASSPRWLAANEQFF
TRBV19,NA,NA,CASKVGAAEAFF
TRBV7-6,TRBD1,few,CASSLMDRNNEQFF
TRBV15,NA,NA,CATSRDSLQTKNIQYF
TRBV6-4,NA,NA,CASSDSGSGANVLTF
TRBV5-1,TRBD2,NA,CASRTIAGGGANEQFF
TRBV19,NA,NA,CASKGLIWADTQYF
TRBV6-5,NA,NA,CASSEPPAEAFF
TRBV7-9,NA,NA,CASSSKGLVQYF
TRBV6-5,TRBD2,NA,CASSRLAGGYNEQFF
TRBV30,NA,once,CAWSVLGEAKNIQYF
TRBV4-1,TRBD1,NA,CASSQGTGINSGANVLTF